The source of this T cell receptor beta chain is a study of blood T cell repertoires in COVID-19. Study-wide context: Samples came from the United States, Italy and Spain, spanning acute and convalescent COVID-19.

Profiled with immunoSEQ multiplex PCR; TCRdb holds only in-frame clones, not every one. The repertoire has 150,000 to 200,000 clones, roughly 89% of them found once; the top ten carry 5.5% to 7.5%. There are 19 residues in the CDR3. Trimming took 1 base from V and 6 from J; bases not matched to a gene: 14. Germline-derived CDR1 and CDR2 are SGHTA and FQGNSA. This TCR came from a man in his forties or fifties with acute or convalescent COVID-19. The chain employs TRBV7-2 and TRBJ2-7; 14 bases map to TRBD2. Input material: peripheral blood. The CDR3 is CASSLGLGLAGDTDREQYF. For the CDR3, the DNA is TGTGCCAGCAGCTTAGGGCTGGGACTAGCGGGGGACACGGATCGCGAGCAGTACTTC.